One and the same sample provided the 22 T cell receptor beta chains below, sequenced in a study of shared clonotypes between healthy human individuals. The table came from immunoSEQ multiplex PCR; TCRdb's copy has only in-frame clones and leaves some out. Here the sample spans over 1.4 million clones, roughly 96% being singletons. The sequenced sample was naive CD4+ T cells sorted from blood. This sample's subset: CD45RA+ positively selected. The receptors here all came from a man aged 25-45 years in good health.

V and J are TRBV6-1 and TRBJ1-2, with 7 nucleotides matching TRBD1. Looked up from germline, CDR1 is MNHNS and CDR2 is SASEGT. This CDR3 contains 15 residues. V was clipped by 6 bases and J by 3 bases; unmatched bases: 10. In nucleotides, the CDR3 is TGTGCCAGCAGCGTACAGGGGCCGGGAGACTATGGCTACACCTTC. Amino acid sequence: CASSVQGPGDYGYTF.

The gene calls are TRBV18 and TRBJ2-7; possible D gene TRBD2, 5 bases. Trimming stripped 5 bases from V and 2 bases from J, with 22 bases between. Per the germline V gene, CDR1 is KGHSH and CDR2 is LQKENI. CDR3 length: 17 amino acids. The DNA of the CDR3 is TGTGCCAGCTCAGCCCCGGGATCCATCAGTGGGGCCTACGAGCAGTACTTC. Its protein product is CASSAPGSISGAYEQYF. The complete variable domain, with remaining parts taken from reference TRBV18 and TRBJ2-7, reads NAGVMQNPRHLVRRRGQEARLRCSPMKGHSHVYWYRQLPEEGLKFMVYLQKENIIDESGMPKERFSAEFPKEGPSILRIQQVVRGDSAAYFCASSAPGSISGAYEQYFGPGTRLTVT.

The genes are TRBV7-9 and TRBJ2-1; 7 nucleotides agree with TRBD2. The CDR3 loop spans 16 amino acids. With 0 bases clipped from V and 6 bases from J, the junction kept 8 bases outside the gene matches. Germline CDR1 SEHNR, CDR2 FQNEAQ (reference sequence). CDR3 bases: TGTGCCAGCAGCTTAGCGGGTGGGAGGGCCATCAATGAGCAGTTCTTC. Translating gives CASSLAGGRAINEQFF.

The chain's CDR3 is CASSLGVSGASYNEQFF. The CDR3 DNA reads TGTGCCAGCAGCTTGGGGGTTAGCGGGGCATCCTACAATGAGCAGTTCTTC. The chain is built from TRBV5-5 and TRBJ2-1; 8 bases agree with TRBD2. J gave up 1 base and V 0 bases, and 6 bases lay outside the gene matches. The germline CDR1 and CDR2 sequences are SGHKS and YYEKEE (reference sequence). The CDR3 is made up of 17 amino acids. The complete variable domain, with remaining parts taken from reference TRBV5-5 and TRBJ2-1, reads DAGVTQSPTHLIKTRGQQVTLRCSPISGHKSVSWYQQVLGQGPQFIFQYYEKEERGRGNFPDRFSARQFPNYSSELNVNALLLGDSALYLCASSLGVSGASYNEQFFGPGTRLTVL.

This chain uses TRBV6-6 with TRBJ1-5; the D is unclear. The CDR3 runs 14 residues. Trimming shortened V by 3 bases and J by 1 base, and 7 bases separated the two germline ends. CDR1 MNHNY and CDR2 SVGAGI come from the germline V gene (reference sequence). The CDR3 here is CASSYTLSNQPQHF. In DNA form, the CDR3 reads TGTGCCAGCAGTTATACATTGAGCAATCAGCCCCAGCATTTT.

This clone was counted once. The rearrangement uses TRBV18 and TRBJ2-3, with D maybe TRBD2 (6 bases). Trimming took 0 bases from V and 4 from J, leaving 11 bases between them. This CDR3 spans 15 amino acids. CDR1 and CDR2 (germline): KGHSH, LQKENI. CDR3 sequence (DNA): TGTGCCAGCTCACCACCGAGGAGGGCCCCAGATACGCAGTATTTT. Protein: CASSPPRRAPDTQYF.

The chain carries TRBV2 and TRBJ1-4; 8 positions agree with TRBD1. The CDR3 spans 14 residues. From germline, CDR1 is SNHLY and CDR2 FYNNEI. The V gene end was trimmed by 6 bases and the J gene end by 8 bases; junction bases not matched to a gene: 8. CDR3 nucleotide sequence: TGTGCCAGCAGGGACGGACAGGGCCGAGAAAAACTGTTTTTT. Its translation is CASRDGQGREKLFF.

Remarks on this clone: The sample has other DNA sequences that encode this CDR3 too. The chain is built from TRBV5-1 and TRBJ2-1, with TRBD2 matching over 11 bases. Losses at the gene ends were 4 bases for V and 2 bases for J; bases not matched to a gene: 2. The CDR3 extends over 15 amino acids. Germline assignment: CDR1 SGHRS and CDR2 YFSETQ. CDR3 residues: CASSLAGGTYNEQFF. In DNA, the CDR3 is TGCGCCAGCAGCCTAGCGGGAGGAACCTACAATGAGCAGTTCTTC.

The gene calls are TRBV5-6 and TRBJ2-5; 7 positions agree with TRBD1. The length of the CDR3 is 14 residues. Germline trimming cut 5 bases from V and 1 base from J; bases unmatched to any gene: 5. Germline-derived CDR1 and CDR2 are SGHDT and YYEEEE. CDR3 in DNA: TGTGCCAGCAGACCGACAGGGCTCCAAGAGACCCAGTACTTC. Translated: CASRPTGLQETQYF.

CDR3 sequence: CASSPHRRVADTQYF. The CDR3 DNA sequence: TGCGCCAGCAGCCCCCACCGCAGGGTAGCAGATACGCAGTATTTT. V gene TRBV4-1 combines with J gene TRBJ2-3, with D possibly matching TRBD1 (5 bases). Trimming removed 4 bases at V and 4 bases at J, with 15 bases between. Germline CDR1 is MGHRA and CDR2 is YSYEKL. The CDR3 consists of 15 residues.

This chain links TRBV6-1 with TRBJ1-2, with 7 bases that match TRBD1. V shed 9 bases and J 0 bases; nucleotides not matched to a gene: 10. The CDR3 contains 15 residues. The germline V gene has CDR1 MNHNS and CDR2 SASEGT. CDR3 protein: CASRQGKSPNYGYTF. DNA for the CDR3: TGTGCCAGTAGACAGGGAAAGTCCCCTAACTATGGCTACACCTTC.

For this clone: The sample has other DNA sequences that encode this CDR3 too. This chain joins TRBV18 and TRBJ2-1; TRBD2 aligns across 10 bases. J was trimmed by 6 bases and V by 3 bases; bases with no gene match: 8. The CDR3 is 16 amino acids. Germline values: CDR1 KGHSH, CDR2 LQKENI. The CDR3: CASSPGLAGVSNEQFF. Written as DNA, the CDR3 is TGTGCCAGCTCACCGGGGCTAGCGGGAGTTAGCAATGAGCAGTTCTTC.

The chain links TRBV27 to TRBJ2-1; no reliable D call. This CDR3 has 14 amino acids. Germline CDR1 is MNHEY and CDR2 is SMNVEV (reference sequence). Trimming took 4 bases from V and 6 from J, leaving 13 bases between them. The CDR3: CASSYVSPGNEQFF. CDR3 DNA: TGTGCCAGCAGTTACGTTTCGCCAGGCAATGAGCAGTTCTTC.

The V and J genes are TRBV7-2 and TRBJ2-1; D is undetermined. Deletions cut 2 bases from V and 7 bases from J, with 9 bases between. Looked up from germline, CDR1 is SGHTA and CDR2 is FQGNSA. The length of the CDR3 is 13 residues. CDR3 amino acids: CASSLPPGNEQFF. For the CDR3, the DNA is TGTGCCAGCAGCTTACCGCCCGGGAATGAGCAGTTCTTC.

For this clone: Other DNA sequences within the sample encode an identical CDR3. The chain carries TRBV5-1 and TRBJ2-3; D is perhaps TRBD2 (5 bases). This CDR3 is 13 amino acids long. The germline gives CDR1 SGHRS, CDR2 YFSETQ. Between the trimmed V and J ends, which lost 4 bases and 0 bases, there was a span of 6 bases. CDR3 DNA sequence: TGCGCCAGCAGCGGCGGGAGCACAGATACGCAGTATTTT. Translated, it gives CASSGGSTDTQYF.

DNA of the CDR3: TGCGCCAGCAGCCAAGGGACTAGCGCGCGCACCGGGGAGCTGTTTTTT. Its translation: CASSQGTSARTGELFF. V is TRBV4-1 and J is TRBJ2-2; 9 bases map to TRBD2. The J segment lost 4 bases and the V segment lost 1 base, leaving 4 bases of the junction unmatched. The CDR3 loop spans 16 amino acids. Germline V gene lookup returns CDR1 MGHRA and CDR2 YSYEKL.

The chain joins TRBV30 to TRBJ2-2; 8 bases match TRBD2. This CDR3 contains 14 residues. The V gene's germline CDR1 is GTSNPN and CDR2 SVGIG (reference sequence). Trimming took 4 bases from V and 5 from J; bases not matched to a gene: 6. CDR3 sequence reads: CAWKAGVRTGELFF. CDR3 bases: TGTGCCTGGAAAGCGGGAGTTAGAACCGGGGAGCTGTTTTTT.

This clone came up once. The rearrangement joins TRBV9 to TRBJ1-2; D call uncertain. The V end lost 0 bases, the J end lost 2 bases, and 11 bases lay between the germline ends. CDR1 and CDR2 from the germline V gene are SGDLS and YYNGEE. There are 15 residues in the CDR3. CDR3 sequence: CASSVVADGNYGYTF. The CDR3 DNA reads as TGTGCCAGCAGCGTAGTCGCAGATGGCAACTATGGCTACACCTTC.

V usage is TRBV10-1 and J usage is TRBJ2-2, with unresolved D. Trimming stripped 0 bases from V and 6 bases from J, with 8 bases between. The CDR3 runs 14 residues. Looked up from germline, CDR1 is WNHNN and CDR2 is SYGVQD (reference sequence). In nucleotides, the CDR3 is TGCGCCAGCAGTGAGTCTGGGGATGCCGGGGAGCTGTTTTTT. Translated: CASSESGDAGELFF.

This chain links TRBV7-3 with TRBJ2-1; the D gene is possibly TRBD1 (5 bases). Germline CDR1 and CDR2: SGHTA and FQGTGA. This CDR3 spans 16 amino acids. V was cut by 2 bases and J by 6 bases, with 17 bases left in between. The CDR3 region has the DNA TGTGCCAGCAGCTTATTGGACAAAGTCGGTAGCAATGAGCAGTTCTTC. Amino acid sequence: CASSLLDKVGSNEQFF.

This sequence joins TRBV6-1 and TRBJ1-5; TRBD1 aligns across 7 bases. Germline CDR1 is MNHNS and CDR2 is SASEGT. V shed 3 bases and J 6 bases; nucleotides not matched to a gene: 17. The CDR3 has 18 residues. CDR3 sequence: CASSEGNRGWAQSQPQHF. CDR3 nucleotide sequence: TGTGCCAGCAGTGAGGGAAACAGGGGATGGGCCCAATCTCAGCCCCAGCATTTT.

The chain joins TRBV7-2 to TRBJ2-7, with D unclear. The V end lost 3 bases, the J end lost 5 bases, and 8 bases lay between the germline ends. The CDR3 is 12 amino acids. Germline V gives CDR1 SGHTA, CDR2 FQGNSA. The chain's CDR3 is CASSFLAHEQYF. The DNA for the CDR3 is TGTGCCAGCAGCTTCCTTGCCCACGAGCAGTACTTC.